These 22 T cell receptor beta chains share one sample of origin, sequenced in a study of T cells in Graves' hyperthyroidism and ophthalmopathy. TCR beta CDR3 regions were amplified from RNA transcripts. The TCR CDR3 first-round RT-PCR relied on the HTBI primer set. In TCRdb, the multiplex PCR reads were re-called with MiXCR into one record per CDR3 protein. The data show under 650,000 distinct CDR3 sequences, 15% to 20% seen once. The sample was blood. The origin of the receptors is a woman in her 30s with Graves' hyperthyroidism.

CDR3 in amino acids: CASSGNSLAGIEYGELFF. CDR3 DNA sequence: TGCGCCAGCAGCGGAAATAGCCTAGCGGGGATAGAGTACGGGGAGCTGTTTTTT. The genes are TRBV4-3 and TRBJ2-2; 9 positions match TRBD2. This CDR3 spans 18 amino acids. The germline V gene encodes CDR1 LGHNA and CDR2 YSLEER. V trimming: 5 bases; J trimming: 7 bases; junction bases outside the gene matches: 17.

This clonotype showed up many times. The chain combines TRBV12-3 or TRBV12-4 with TRBJ1-1; TRBD1 might be the D (5 bases). The CDR3 loop spans 11 amino acids. V was trimmed by 6 bases and J by 10 bases, leaving 12 bases between them. CDR3 sequence reads: CASSYTGRAFF. In DNA form, the CDR3 reads TGTGCCAGCAGCTACACAGGAAGAGCTTTCTTT.

In this sample, this clonotype turned up a few times. This chain connects TRBV2 to TRBJ2-1; 8 positions match TRBD1. This CDR3 is 12 amino acids long. The trim removed 10 bases at V and 8 bases at J, leaving 7 bases unmatched. Germline CDR1 is SNHLY and CDR2 is FYNNEI. The CDR3 protein is CAIAGGGDEQFF. CDR3 DNA: TGTGCCATTGCAGGGGGCGGCGATGAGCAGTTCTTC.

The chain recombines TRBV7-2 with TRBJ1-1; D ambiguous. The germline CDR1 and CDR2 sequences are SGHTA and FQGNSA. The CDR3 sequence is 14 residues long. Between the trimmed V and J ends, which lost 4 bases and 4 bases, there was a span of 13 bases. The CDR3 here is CASSSRARITEAFF. The CDR3 DNA is TGTGCCAGCAGCTCCCGTGCGAGGATCACTGAAGCTTTCTTT.

This clonotype was counted many times. The chain recombines TRBV6-1 with TRBJ2-1; TRBD1 or TRBD2 may be the D gene (5 bases each). The germline V gene encodes CDR1 MNHNS and CDR2 SASEGT. V shed 8 bases and J shed 7 bases, with 12 bases lying between them. CDR3 length equals 12 residues. This chain's CDR3 is CASGTARNEQFF. DNA of the CDR3: TGTGCCAGCGGGACGGCCAGGAATGAGCAGTTCTTC.

There are many counts of this clonotype. The chain has TRBV11-2 and TRBJ2-1; no firm D call. The CDR3 runs to 15 residues. CDR1 and CDR2 from the germline V gene are SGHAT and FQNNGV. The germline V and J ends were trimmed by 3 bases and 3 bases, with 12 bases remaining between them. The CDR3 sequence: CASSFGMLDYNEQFF. The CDR3 DNA sequence: TGTGCCAGCAGCTTTGGGATGCTAGACTACAATGAGCAGTTCTTC.

V gene TRBV29-1 combines with J gene TRBJ1-1; D gene uncertain. CDR1 is SQVTM and CDR2 is ANQGSEA in the germline V gene. Trimming pared 6 bases from V and 0 bases from J, leaving 14 bases between. The CDR3 is made up of 14 amino acids. CDR3 in amino acids: CSVYLGKMNTEAFF. The CDR3 DNA reads TGCAGCGTATACCTCGGGAAAATGAACACTGAAGCTTTCTTT.

This clonotype occurred a few times. The V gene is TRBV30, the J gene TRBJ2-7, with D perhaps being TRBD1 or TRBD2 (6 bases each). The CDR3 sequence is 16 residues long. Germline values: CDR1 GTSNPN, CDR2 SVGIG (reference sequence). Between the trimmed V and J ends, which lost 5 bases and 7 bases, there was a span of 27 bases. The CDR3 is CAWASFTAGHFEEQYF. DNA of the CDR3: TGTGCCTGGGCCTCATTTACTGCGGGACATTTCGAAGAGCAGTACTTC.

The chain is built from TRBV4-3 and TRBJ1-2; 12 bases line up with TRBD1. This CDR3 region has 16 residues. Germline V lookup: CDR1 LGHNA, CDR2 YSLEER. J gave up 6 bases and V 2 bases, and 7 bases lay outside the gene matches. CDR3 protein: CASSQLTGTGGDGYTF. CDR3 coding DNA: TGCGCCAGCAGCCAACTCACCGGGACAGGGGGCGATGGCTACACCTTC.

The gene calls are TRBV19 and TRBJ1-5; 8 bases map to TRBD1. This CDR3 spans 15 amino acids. The germline CDR1 and CDR2 sequences are LNHDA and SQIVND (reference sequence). V was clipped by 7 bases and J by 3 bases; unmatched bases: 8. CDR3 sequence reads: CASNQRTGYNQPQHF. Here the CDR3 DNA reads TGTGCCAGTAACCAGAGGACAGGGTACAATCAGCCCCAGCATTTT. The full variable domain, completed using reference TRBV19 and TRBJ1-5, is DGGITQSPKYLFRKEGQNVTLSCEQNLNHDAMYWYRQDPGQGLRLIYYSQIVNDFQKGDIAEGYSVSREKKESFPLTVTSAQKNPTAFYLCASNQRTGYNQPQHFGDGTRLSIL.

About this clonotype: A much bigger clone sits one base away, suggesting this may be a read error. The chain uses TRBV28 and TRBJ2-1; D is perhaps TRBD2 (5 bases). Germline V gives CDR1 MDHEN, CDR2 SYDVKM. The CDR3 totals 12 residues. Written as DNA, the CDR3 is TGTCCCAGCAGTTTTCGGACTGATGAGCAGTTCTTC. Its protein product is CPSSFRTDEQFF. Looking up the rest from reference TRBV28 and TRBJ2-1 gives the full variable domain: DVKVTQSSRYLVKRTGEKVFLECVQDMDHENMFWYRQDPGLGLRLIYFSYDVKMKEKGDIPEGYSVSREKKERFSLILESASTNQTSMYLCPSSFRTDEQFFGPGTRLTVL.

As for this clonotype: At one end the junction does not follow the germline gene, possibly because of a read error. This sequence joins TRBV5-4 and TRBJ2-7, with D perhaps matching TRBD1 (6 bases). CDR3 length: 13 residues. Germline V gene data show CDR1 as SGHNT and CDR2 as YYREEE (reference sequence). CDR3 coding DNA: TGTGCCAGCACCTTGGACAGTTCCTACGAGCAGTACTTC. Residues: CASTLDSSYEQYF. Supplemented by reference TRBV5-4 and TRBJ2-7, the full variable domain reads ETGVTQSPTHLIKTRGQQVTLRCSSQSGHNTVSWYQQALGQGPQFIFQYYREEENGRGNFPPRFSGLQFPNYSSELNVNALELDDSALYLCASTLDSSYEQYFGPGTRLTVT.

The chain is built from TRBV6-6 and TRBJ2-1, with D tentatively TRBD1 or TRBD2 (5 bases each). Trimming removed 0 bases at V and 5 bases at J, with 17 bases between. The CDR3 covers 17 residues. From germline, CDR1 is MNHNY and CDR2 SVGAGI (reference sequence). In DNA form, the CDR3 reads TGTGCCAGCAGTTACTCGAACAACGGGGACCCGGACAATGAGCAGTTCTTC. Encoded protein: CASSYSNNGDPDNEQFF.

The rearrangement links TRBV3-1 to TRBJ1-5, with 8 bases that match TRBD1. The CDR3 spans 14 residues. In germline, CDR1 is LGHDT, CDR2 YNNKEL (reference sequence). With 4 bases clipped from V and 4 bases from J, the junction kept 3 bases outside the gene matches. The CDR3 DNA is TGTGCCAGCAGCCGACAGGGGTATAATCAGCCCCAGCATTTT. It codes for CASSRQGYNQPQHF.

The chain employs TRBV6-6 and TRBJ2-3; D remains unclear. Germline-derived CDR1 and CDR2 are MNHNY and SVGAGI (reference sequence). The V and J ends lost 0 bases and 1 base respectively, with 8 bases between them. The CDR3 sequence is 15 residues long. The CDR3 sequence: CASSYSPEGTDTQYF. The CDR3, as DNA: TGTGCCAGCAGTTACTCCCCCGAGGGCACAGATACGCAGTATTTT.

This clonotype occurred many times. The CDR3: CASRPSPFNRGQGLYEQYF. CDR3 sequence (DNA): TGTGCCAGCAGGCCCTCACCCTTCAACAGAGGACAGGGGCTATACGAGCAGTACTTC. V and J are TRBV2 and TRBJ2-7; 9 bases map to TRBD1. This CDR3 is 19 amino acids long. Germline trimming cut 6 bases from V and 4 bases from J; bases unmatched to any gene: 22. Germline values: CDR1 SNHLY, CDR2 FYNNEI.

The chain is built from TRBV19 and TRBJ2-3, with TRBD2 identical over 14 bases. The CDR3 loop spans 15 amino acids. With V trimmed by 6 bases and J by 3 bases, 2 bases remained unmatched. Germline loops: CDR1 LNHDA, CDR2 SQIVND (reference sequence). CDR3 in DNA: TGTGCCAGTAGGGGACTAGCGGGGGCGACAGATACGCAGTATTTT. As protein: CASRGLAGATDTQYF.

This clonotype was detected ten times or more. This rearrangement joins TRBV12-3 or TRBV12-4 to TRBJ1-2; D possibly corresponds to TRBD1 (5 bases). The V gene lost 1 base and the J gene lost 6 bases, with 12 bases spanning the gap. This CDR3 has 14 residues. The CDR3 here is CASSLGWQGDGYTF. CDR3 DNA: TGTGCCAGCAGTTTAGGTTGGCAGGGAGATGGCTACACCTTC.

This chain links TRBV29-1 with TRBJ1-1, with D possibly matching TRBD1 (6 bases). V shed 2 bases and J shed 5 bases, with 9 bases lying between them. Germline V gene sequence: CDR1 SQVTM, CDR2 ANQGSEA. This CDR3 has 12 residues. The CDR3 DNA follows: TGCAGCGTTGAAAGGGGGTGGACTGAAGCTTTCTTT. This sequence encodes CSVERGWTEAFF. Variable domain in full (rest from reference TRBV29-1 and TRBJ1-1): SAVISQKPSRDICQRGTSLTIQCQVDSQVTMMFWYRQQPGQSLTLIATANQGSEATYESGFVIDKFPISRPNLTFSTLTVSNMSPEDSSIYLCSVERGWTEAFFGQGTRLTVV.

This clonotype was seen a few times. The chain employs TRBV5-1 and TRBJ2-7, with 7 bases aligning to TRBD2. This CDR3 spans 16 amino acids. The germline gives CDR1 SGHRS, CDR2 YFSETQ. The trim removed 0 bases at V and 0 bases at J, leaving 6 bases unmatched. The CDR3 nucleotides read TGCGCCAGCAGCTTGGCTTCTAGCGGTAGCTCCTACGAGCAGTACTTC. Translated, it gives CASSLASSGSSYEQYF.

This clonotype appeared many times. The chain links TRBV5-1 to TRBJ2-3; D is uncertain. CDR3 length equals 13 residues. Trimming removed 4 bases from V and 2 bases from J, with 8 bases in between. Germline assignment: CDR1 SGHRS and CDR2 YFSETQ. The CDR3 nucleotides are TGCGCCAGCAGCCTCCACCTCACAGATACGCAGTATTTT. Encoded protein: CASSLHLTDTQYF.

This clonotype was seen repeatedly, ten times or more. The rearrangement joins TRBV7-2 to TRBJ1-1; D is unclear. The CDR3 is 14 residues long. Deletions cut 6 bases from V and 5 bases from J, with 16 bases between. Germline V gene sequence: CDR1 SGHTA, CDR2 FQGNSA. CDR3 in DNA: TGTGCCAGCAGTTTCGGGCCCGCGGGGACTGAAGCTTTCTTT. Amino acids: CASSFGPAGTEAFF.